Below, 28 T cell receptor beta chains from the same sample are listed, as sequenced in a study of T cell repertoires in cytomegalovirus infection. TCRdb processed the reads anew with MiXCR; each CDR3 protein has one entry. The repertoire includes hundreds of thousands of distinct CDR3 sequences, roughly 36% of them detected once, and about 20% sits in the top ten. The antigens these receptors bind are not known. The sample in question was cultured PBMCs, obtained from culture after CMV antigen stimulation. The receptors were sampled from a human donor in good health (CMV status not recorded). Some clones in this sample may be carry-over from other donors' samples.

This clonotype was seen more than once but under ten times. For the CDR3, the DNA is TGTGCCCTCACTCTGGGGAGCAATCAGCCCCAGCATTTT. Translating it yields CALTLGSNQPQHF. The rearrangement joins TRBV30 to TRBJ1-5, with no clear D. The CDR3 contains 13 residues. V gave up 8 bases and J gave up 1 base, with 12 bases separating them. CDR1 is GTSNPN, CDR2 SVGIG, per germline (reference sequence).

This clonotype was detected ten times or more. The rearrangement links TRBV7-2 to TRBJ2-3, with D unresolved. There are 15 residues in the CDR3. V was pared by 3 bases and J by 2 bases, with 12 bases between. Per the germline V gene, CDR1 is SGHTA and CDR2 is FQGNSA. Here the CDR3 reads CASSFGVTPTDTQYF. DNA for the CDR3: TGTGCCAGCAGCTTTGGGGTCACCCCCACAGATACGCAGTATTTT.

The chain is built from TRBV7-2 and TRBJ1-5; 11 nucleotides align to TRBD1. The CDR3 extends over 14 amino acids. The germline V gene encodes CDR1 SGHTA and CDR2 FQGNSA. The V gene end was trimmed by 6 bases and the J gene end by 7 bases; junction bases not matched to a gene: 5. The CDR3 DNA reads TGTGCCAGCAGAACGGACAGGGGGCGACAGCCCCAGCATTTT. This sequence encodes CASRTDRGRQPQHF.

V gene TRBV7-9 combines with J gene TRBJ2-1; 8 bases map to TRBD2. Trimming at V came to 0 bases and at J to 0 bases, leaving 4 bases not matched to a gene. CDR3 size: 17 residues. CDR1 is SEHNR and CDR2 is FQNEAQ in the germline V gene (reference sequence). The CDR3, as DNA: TGTGCCAGCAGCTTAGCCTACAGCGGGAGCTCCTACAATGAGCAGTTCTTC. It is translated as CASSLAYSGSSYNEQFF.

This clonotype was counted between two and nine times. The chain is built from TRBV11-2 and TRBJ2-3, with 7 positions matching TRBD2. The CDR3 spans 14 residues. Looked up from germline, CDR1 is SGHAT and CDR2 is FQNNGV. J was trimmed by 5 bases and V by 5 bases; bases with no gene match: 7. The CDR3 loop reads CASSQRGEGDTQYF. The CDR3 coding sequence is TGTGCCAGCAGCCAGCGGGGAGAGGGAGATACGCAGTATTTT.

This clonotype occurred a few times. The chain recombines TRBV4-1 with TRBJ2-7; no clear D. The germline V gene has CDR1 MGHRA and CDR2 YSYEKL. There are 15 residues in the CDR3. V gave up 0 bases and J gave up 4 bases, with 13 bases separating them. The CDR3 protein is CASSQEVTKTYEQYF. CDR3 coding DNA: TGCGCCAGCAGCCAAGAGGTGACAAAGACGTACGAGCAGTACTTC.

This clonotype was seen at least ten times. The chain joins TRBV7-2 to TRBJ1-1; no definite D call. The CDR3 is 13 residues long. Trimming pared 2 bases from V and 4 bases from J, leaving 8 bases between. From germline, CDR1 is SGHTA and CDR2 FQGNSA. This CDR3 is CASSLMWGTEAFF. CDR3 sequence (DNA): TGTGCCAGCAGCTTAATGTGGGGCACTGAAGCTTTCTTT.

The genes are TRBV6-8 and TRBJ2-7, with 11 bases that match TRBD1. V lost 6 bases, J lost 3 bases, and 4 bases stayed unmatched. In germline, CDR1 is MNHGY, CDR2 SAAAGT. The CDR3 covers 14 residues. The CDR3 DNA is TGTGCCAGCAGCTATGGGACAGGGGGCTACGAGCAGTACTTC. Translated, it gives CASSYGTGGYEQYF.

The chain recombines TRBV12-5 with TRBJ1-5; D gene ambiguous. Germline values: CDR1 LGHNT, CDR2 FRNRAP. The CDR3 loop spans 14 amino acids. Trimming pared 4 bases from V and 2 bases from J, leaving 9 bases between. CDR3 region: CASGSASGNQPQHF. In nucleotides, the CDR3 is TGTGCTAGTGGTTCTGCTTCGGGCAATCAGCCCCAGCATTTT.

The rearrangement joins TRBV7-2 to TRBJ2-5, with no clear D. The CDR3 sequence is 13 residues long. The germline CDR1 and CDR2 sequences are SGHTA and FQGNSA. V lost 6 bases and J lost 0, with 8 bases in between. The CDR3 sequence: CASSAYYQETQYF. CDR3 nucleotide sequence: TGTGCCAGCAGTGCCTACTACCAAGAGACCCAGTACTTC. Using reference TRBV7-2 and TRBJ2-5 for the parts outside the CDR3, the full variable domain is GAGVSQSPSNKVTEKGKDVELRCDPISGHTALYWYRQSLGQGLEFLIYFQGNSAPDKSGLPSDRFSAERTGGSVSTLTIQRTQQEDSAVYLCASSAYYQETQYFGPGTRLLVL.

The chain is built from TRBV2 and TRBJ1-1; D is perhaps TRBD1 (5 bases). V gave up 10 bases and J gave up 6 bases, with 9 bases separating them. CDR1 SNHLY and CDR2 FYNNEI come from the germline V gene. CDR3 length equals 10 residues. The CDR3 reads CATGGAEAFF. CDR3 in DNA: TGTGCCACCGGAGGGGCTGAAGCTTTCTTT.

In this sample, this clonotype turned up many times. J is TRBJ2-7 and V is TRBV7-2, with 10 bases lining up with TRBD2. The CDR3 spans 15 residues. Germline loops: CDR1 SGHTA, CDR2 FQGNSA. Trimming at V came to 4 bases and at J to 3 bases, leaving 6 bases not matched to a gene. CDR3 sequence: CASSSSSGGLYEQYF. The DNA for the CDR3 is TGTGCCAGCAGCTCTAGTAGCGGGGGGCTCTACGAGCAGTACTTC.

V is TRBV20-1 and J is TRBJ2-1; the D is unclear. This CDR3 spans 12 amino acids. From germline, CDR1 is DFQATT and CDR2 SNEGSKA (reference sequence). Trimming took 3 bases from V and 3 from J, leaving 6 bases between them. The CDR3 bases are TGCAGTGCTAGGGACCTCTACAATGAGCAGTTCTTC. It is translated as CSARDLYNEQFF.

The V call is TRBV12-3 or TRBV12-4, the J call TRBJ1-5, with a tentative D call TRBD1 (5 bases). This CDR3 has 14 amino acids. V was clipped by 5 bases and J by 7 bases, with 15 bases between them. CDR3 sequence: CASSDNRQEQPQHF. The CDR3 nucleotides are TGTGCCAGCAGTGATAACAGGCAGGAGCAGCCCCAGCATTTT.

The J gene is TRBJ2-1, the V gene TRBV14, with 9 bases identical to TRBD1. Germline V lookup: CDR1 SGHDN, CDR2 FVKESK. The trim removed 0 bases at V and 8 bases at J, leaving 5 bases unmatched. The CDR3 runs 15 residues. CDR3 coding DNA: TGTGCCAGCAGCCAAGAAATAGGGACAGGGTATGAGCAGTTCTTC. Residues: CASSQEIGTGYEQFF.

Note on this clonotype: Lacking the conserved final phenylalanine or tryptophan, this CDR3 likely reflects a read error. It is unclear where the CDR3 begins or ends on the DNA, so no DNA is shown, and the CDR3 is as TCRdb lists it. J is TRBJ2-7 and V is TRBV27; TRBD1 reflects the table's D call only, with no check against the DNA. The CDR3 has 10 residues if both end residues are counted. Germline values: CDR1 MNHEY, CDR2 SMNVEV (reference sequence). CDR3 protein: CASSTRKGAD.

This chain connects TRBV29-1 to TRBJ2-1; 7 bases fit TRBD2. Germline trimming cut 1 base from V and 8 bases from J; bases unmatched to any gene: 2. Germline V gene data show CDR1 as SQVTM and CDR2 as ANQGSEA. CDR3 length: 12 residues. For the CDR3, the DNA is TGCAGCGTTGAAGGTGGGAGGGATGAGCAGTTCTTC. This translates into CSVEGGRDEQFF.

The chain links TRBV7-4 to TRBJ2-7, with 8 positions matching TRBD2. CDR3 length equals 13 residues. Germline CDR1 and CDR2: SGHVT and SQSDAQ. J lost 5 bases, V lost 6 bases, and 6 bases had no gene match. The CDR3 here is CASRPLAANEQYF. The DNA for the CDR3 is TGTGCCAGCAGGCCACTAGCGGCTAACGAGCAGTACTTC.

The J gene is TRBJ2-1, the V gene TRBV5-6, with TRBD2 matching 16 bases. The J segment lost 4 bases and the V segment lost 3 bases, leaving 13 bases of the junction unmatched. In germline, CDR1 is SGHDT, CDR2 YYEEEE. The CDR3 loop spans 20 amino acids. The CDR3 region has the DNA TGTGCCAGCAGCTACCTCACCGGGACTAGCGGGAGGGCCGGGTACAATGAGCAGTTCTTC. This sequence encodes CASSYLTGTSGRAGYNEQFF.

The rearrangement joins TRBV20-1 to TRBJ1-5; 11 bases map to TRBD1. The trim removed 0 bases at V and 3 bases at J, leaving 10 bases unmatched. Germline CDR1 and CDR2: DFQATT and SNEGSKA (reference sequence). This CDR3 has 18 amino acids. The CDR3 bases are TGCAGTGCTAGAGATCCTATTGGGGACAGGGGGTCCAATCAGCCCCAGCATTTT. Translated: CSARDPIGDRGSNQPQHF.

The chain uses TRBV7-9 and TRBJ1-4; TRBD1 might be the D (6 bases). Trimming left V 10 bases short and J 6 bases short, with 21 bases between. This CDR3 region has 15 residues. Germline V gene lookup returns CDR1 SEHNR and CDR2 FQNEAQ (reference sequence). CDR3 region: CAIYGQTRGDEKLFF. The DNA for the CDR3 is TGTGCCATCTACGGACAGACCCGCGGGGATGAAAAACTGTTTTTT.

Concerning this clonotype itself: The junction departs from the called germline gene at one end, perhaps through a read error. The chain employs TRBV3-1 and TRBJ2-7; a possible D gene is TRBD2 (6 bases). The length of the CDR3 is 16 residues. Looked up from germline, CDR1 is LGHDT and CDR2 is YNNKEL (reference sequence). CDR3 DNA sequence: TGTGCCAGTAGCCAAGATTCTAGCAGGAGGGCCTACGAGCAGTACTTC. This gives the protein CASSQDSSRRAYEQYF.

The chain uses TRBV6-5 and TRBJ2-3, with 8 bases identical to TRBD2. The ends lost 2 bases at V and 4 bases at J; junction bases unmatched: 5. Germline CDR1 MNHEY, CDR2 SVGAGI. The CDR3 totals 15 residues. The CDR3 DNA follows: TGTGCCAGCAGTTACGGGGGACTAGTCGCAGATACGCAGTATTTT. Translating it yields CASSYGGLVADTQYF.

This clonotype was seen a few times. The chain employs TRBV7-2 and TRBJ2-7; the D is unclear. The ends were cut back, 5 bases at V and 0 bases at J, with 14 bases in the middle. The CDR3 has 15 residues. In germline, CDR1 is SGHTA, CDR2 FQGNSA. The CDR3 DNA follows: TGTGCCAGCAGCCCGGCGCTTCCAAGCTCCTACGAGCAGTACTTC. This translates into CASSPALPSSYEQYF.

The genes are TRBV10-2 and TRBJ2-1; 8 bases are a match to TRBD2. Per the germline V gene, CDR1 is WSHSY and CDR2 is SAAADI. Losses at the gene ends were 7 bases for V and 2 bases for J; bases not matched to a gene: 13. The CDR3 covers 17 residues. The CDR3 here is CASMNYLGLAAYNEQFF. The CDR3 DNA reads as TGCGCCAGCATGAACTACCTCGGACTAGCCGCCTACAATGAGCAGTTCTTC.

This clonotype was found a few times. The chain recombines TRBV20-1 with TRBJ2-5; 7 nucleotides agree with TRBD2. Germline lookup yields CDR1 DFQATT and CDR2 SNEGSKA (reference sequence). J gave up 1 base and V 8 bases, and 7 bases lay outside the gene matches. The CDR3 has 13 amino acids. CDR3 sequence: CSSLAESQETQYF. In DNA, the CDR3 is TGCAGTTCCCTAGCGGAGTCCCAAGAGACCCAGTACTTC.

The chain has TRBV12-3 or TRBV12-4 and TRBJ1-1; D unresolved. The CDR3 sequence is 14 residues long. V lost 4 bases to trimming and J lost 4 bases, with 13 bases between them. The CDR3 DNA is TGTGCCAGCAGTTCAGAACTGCGGGGCACTGAAGCTTTCTTT. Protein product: CASSSELRGTEAFF.

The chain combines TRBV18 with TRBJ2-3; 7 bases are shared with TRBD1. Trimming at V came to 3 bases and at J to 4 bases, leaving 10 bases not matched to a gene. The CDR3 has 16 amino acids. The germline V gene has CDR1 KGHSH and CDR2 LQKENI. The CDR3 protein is CASSPLTGKYADTQYF. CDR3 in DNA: TGTGCCAGCTCACCCCTGACAGGGAAATATGCAGATACGCAGTATTTT.